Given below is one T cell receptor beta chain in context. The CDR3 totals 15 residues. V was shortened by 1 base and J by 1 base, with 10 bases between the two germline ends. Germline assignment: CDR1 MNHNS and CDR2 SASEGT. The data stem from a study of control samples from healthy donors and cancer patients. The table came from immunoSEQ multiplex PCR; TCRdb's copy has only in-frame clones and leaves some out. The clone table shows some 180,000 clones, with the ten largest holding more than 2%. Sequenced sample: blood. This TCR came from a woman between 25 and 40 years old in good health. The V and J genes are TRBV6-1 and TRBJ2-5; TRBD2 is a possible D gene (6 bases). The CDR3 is CASSEGPGVQETQYF. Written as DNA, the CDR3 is TGTGCCAGCAGTGAAGGGCCGGGGGTCCAAGAGACCCAGTACTTC.